These T cell receptor beta chains were read from a single sample in a study of T cells after yellow fever vaccination. TCRdb passed the 5' RACE reads through MiXCR, listing each CDR3 protein once. The repertoire holds 610,000 or so distinct CDR3 sequences, with around an eighth as singletons. This sample comprised PBMCs, obtained on the day of the yellow fever booster vaccination. The receptor set was obtained from a man aged 25-45 years who received the YFV17D yellow fever vaccine. Both conserved end residues are part of each CDR3. A D gene is named only where the DNA matches it firmly. Size is omitted from some rows. Given values are once, few, many or a class for expanded clones.

v_gene: TRBV6-5; abundance: -; j_gene: TRBJ1-6; d_gene: -; CDR3aa: CASSGGGRALHF; CDR3nt: TGTGCCAGCAGTGGGGGTGGTCGGGCCCTCCACTTT
v_gene: TRBV6-5; abundance: -; j_gene: TRBJ2-1; d_gene: -; CDR3aa: CASSYSVQGYNEQFF; CDR3nt: TGTGCCAGCAGTTACTCGGTACAGGGATACAATGAGCAGTTCTTC
v_gene: TRBV5-1; abundance: -; j_gene: TRBJ1-5; d_gene: -; CDR3aa: CASSLAGRNNQPQHF; CDR3nt: TGCGCCAGCAGCTTGGCTGGCAGAAACAATCAGCCCCAGCATTTT
v_gene: TRBV2; abundance: -; j_gene: TRBJ2-5; d_gene: -; CDR3aa: CASSEAQGVGQETQYF; CDR3nt: TGTGCCAGCAGTGAAGCGCAGGGTGTAGGACAAGAGACCCAGTACTTC
v_gene: TRBV6-5; abundance: -; j_gene: TRBJ2-5; d_gene: TRBD1; CDR3aa: CASSYLGQVGTETQYF; CDR3nt: TGTGCCAGCAGTTACTTGGGACAGGTGGGCACGGAGACCCAGTACTTC
v_gene: TRBV29-1; abundance: few; j_gene: TRBJ1-2; d_gene: -; CDR3aa: CSVARGGTGYTF; CDR3nt: TGCAGCGTTGCCCGGGGAGGGACTGGCTACACCTTC
v_gene: TRBV6-6; abundance: once; j_gene: TRBJ2-7; d_gene: TRBD2; CDR3aa: CASRPFGAGEQYF; CDR3nt: TGTGCCAGCAGGCCCTTTGGAGCGGGGGAGCAGTACTTC
v_gene: TRBV13; abundance: few; j_gene: TRBJ2-1; d_gene: -; CDR3aa: CASSSGGRNNEQFF; CDR3nt: TGTGCCAGCAGCTCCGGAGGGAGGAACAATGAGCAGTTCTTC
v_gene: TRBV10-3; abundance: many; j_gene: TRBJ2-6; d_gene: TRBD1; CDR3aa: CAISETTITGAGANVLTF; CDR3nt: TGTGCCATCAGTGAGACAACGATTACAGGGGCTGGGGCCAACGTCCTGACTTTC
v_gene: TRBV7-2; abundance: -; j_gene: TRBJ1-5; d_gene: -; CDR3aa: CASSQSAVQPQHF; CDR3nt: TGTGCCAGCAGCCAATCAGCGGTTCAGCCCCAGCATTTT
v_gene: TRBV9; abundance: -; j_gene: TRBJ2-3; d_gene: TRBD2; CDR3aa: CASSVGYSGSADTQYF; CDR3nt: TGTGCCAGCAGCGTAGGGTATAGCGGGAGCGCAGATACGCAGTATTTT
v_gene: TRBV9; abundance: -; j_gene: TRBJ2-5; d_gene: TRBD2; CDR3aa: CASSVGRTSGYQETQYF; CDR3nt: TGTGCCAGCAGCGTAGGGAGGACTAGCGGCTACCAAGAGACCCAGTACTTC
v_gene: TRBV7-2; abundance: -; j_gene: TRBJ1-5; d_gene: -; CDR3aa: CASSLAQAYQPQHF; CDR3nt: TGTGCCAGCAGCTTAGCGCAAGCTTATCAGCCCCAGCATTTT
v_gene: TRBV6-2/TRBV6-3; abundance: -; j_gene: TRBJ2-7; d_gene: TRBD2; CDR3aa: CASSYLGTSGYEQYF; CDR3nt: TGTGCCAGCAGTTACTTAGGGACTAGCGGCTACGAGCAGTACTTC